The present TCR beta chain was sequenced within a study of shared clonotypes between healthy human individuals. General observations from the study: Sampling included only blood; tissue repertoires likely differ. Rarefaction curves obtained for sorted subsets showed sequencing incomplete despite large depth.

Measured with immunoSEQ multiplex PCR; TCRdb has only the in-frame clones, and not every one. The sample has about 680,000 clones, roughly 94% seen once. Naive CD8 isolation took CD45RO-negative cells positively selected for CCR7 and excluded terminally differentiated effector memory CD45RA+ cells. With respect to this clone: What it binds is unknown. Other nucleotide sequences from this sample produce the same CDR3.

J was trimmed by 2 bases and V by 2 bases; bases with no gene match: 3. The germline gives CDR1 SGHDT, CDR2 YYEEEE. CDR3 length: 14 residues. The sequencing sample was made of naive CD8+ T cells sorted from blood. This sequence was found in a man aged 25 to 40 in good health. The chain recombines TRBV5-6 with TRBJ2-7; the match to TRBD1 covers 8 bases. The CDR3 DNA reads as TGTGCCAGCAGCTTAGGACAGGGCGCCTACGAGCAGTACTTC. Translated, it gives CASSLGQGAYEQYF.